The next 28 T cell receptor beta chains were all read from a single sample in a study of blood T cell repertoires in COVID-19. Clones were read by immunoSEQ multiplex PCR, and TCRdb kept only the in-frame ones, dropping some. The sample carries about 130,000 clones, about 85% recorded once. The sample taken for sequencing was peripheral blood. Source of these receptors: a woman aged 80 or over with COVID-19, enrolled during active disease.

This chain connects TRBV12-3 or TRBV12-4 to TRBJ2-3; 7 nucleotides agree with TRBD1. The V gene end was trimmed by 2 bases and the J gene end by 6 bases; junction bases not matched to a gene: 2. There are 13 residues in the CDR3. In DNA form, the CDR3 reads TGTGCCAGCAGTTTAACAGGGGATGATACGCAGTATTTT. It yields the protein CASSLTGDDTQYF.

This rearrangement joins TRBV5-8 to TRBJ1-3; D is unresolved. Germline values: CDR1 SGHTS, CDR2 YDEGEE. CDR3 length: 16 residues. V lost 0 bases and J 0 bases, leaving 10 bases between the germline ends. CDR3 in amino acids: CASSLVGVFSGNTIYF. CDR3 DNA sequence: TGTGCCAGCAGCTTGGTTGGAGTCTTCTCTGGAAACACCATATATTTT. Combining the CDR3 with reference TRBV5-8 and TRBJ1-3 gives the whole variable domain EAGVTQSPTHLIKTRGQQATLRCSPISGHTSVYWYQQALGLGLQFLLWYDEGEERNRGNFPPRFSGRQFPNYSSELNVNALELEDSALYLCASSLVGVFSGNTIYFGEGSWLTVV.

The CDR3 coding sequence is TGTGCCAGTAGTATCGAGGACACCACCGGAGCTGAAGCTTTCTTT. This sequence encodes CASSIEDTTGAEAFF. The chain has TRBV19 and TRBJ1-1, with D possibly matching TRBD1 (5 bases). V shed 3 bases and J shed 6 bases, with 17 bases lying between them. The CDR3 extends over 15 amino acids. Looked up from germline, CDR1 is LNHDA and CDR2 is SQIVND (reference sequence).

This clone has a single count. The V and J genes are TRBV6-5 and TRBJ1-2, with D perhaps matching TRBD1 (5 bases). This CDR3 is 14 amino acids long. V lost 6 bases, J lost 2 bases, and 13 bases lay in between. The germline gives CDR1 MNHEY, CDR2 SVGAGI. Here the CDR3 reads CASRNRTKNYGYTF. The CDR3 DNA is TGTGCCAGCAGAAATCGGACAAAAAACTATGGCTACACCTTC.

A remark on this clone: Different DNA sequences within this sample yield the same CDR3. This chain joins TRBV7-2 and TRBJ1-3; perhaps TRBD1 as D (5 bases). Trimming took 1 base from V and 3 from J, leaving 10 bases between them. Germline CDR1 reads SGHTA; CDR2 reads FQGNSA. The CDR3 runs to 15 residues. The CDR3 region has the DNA TGTGCCAGCAGCTTAGTGGGGGGAAGTGGAAACACCATATATTTT. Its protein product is CASSLVGGSGNTIYF.

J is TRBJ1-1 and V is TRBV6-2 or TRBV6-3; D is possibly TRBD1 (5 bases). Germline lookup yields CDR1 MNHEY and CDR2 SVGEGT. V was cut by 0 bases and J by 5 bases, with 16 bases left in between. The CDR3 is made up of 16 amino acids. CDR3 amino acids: CASSYSGLRGGTEAFF. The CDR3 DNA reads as TGTGCCAGCAGTTACTCAGGTCTGCGGGGGGGGACTGAAGCTTTCTTT.

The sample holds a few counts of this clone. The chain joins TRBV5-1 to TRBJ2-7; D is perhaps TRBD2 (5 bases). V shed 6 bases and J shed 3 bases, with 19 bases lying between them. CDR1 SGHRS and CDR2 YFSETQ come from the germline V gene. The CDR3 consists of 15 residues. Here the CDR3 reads CASTDGVFDVYEQYF. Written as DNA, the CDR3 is TGCGCCAGCACCGACGGGGTTTTTGATGTCTACGAGCAGTACTTC.

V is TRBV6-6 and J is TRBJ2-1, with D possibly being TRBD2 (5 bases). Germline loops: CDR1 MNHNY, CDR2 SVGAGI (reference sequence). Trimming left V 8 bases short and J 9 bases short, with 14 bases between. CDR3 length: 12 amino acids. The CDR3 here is CASEKGDGEQFF. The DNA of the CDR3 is TGTGCCAGCGAGAAGGGAGATGGTGAGCAGTTCTTC.

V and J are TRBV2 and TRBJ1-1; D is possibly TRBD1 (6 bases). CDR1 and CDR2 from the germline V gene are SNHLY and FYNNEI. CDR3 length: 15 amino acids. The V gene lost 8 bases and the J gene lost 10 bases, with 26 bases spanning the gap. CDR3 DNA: TGTGCCAGCGTACGACCCGGGGGGGCTTCTGGGCGAGCTTTCTTT. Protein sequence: CASVRPGGASGRAFF. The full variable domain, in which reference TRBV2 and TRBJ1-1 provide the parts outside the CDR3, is EPEVTQTPSHQVTQMGQEVILRCVPISNHLYFYWYRQILGQKVEFLVSFYNNEISEKSEIFDDQFSVERPDGSNFTLKIRSTKLEDSAMYFCASVRPGGASGRAFFGQGTRLTVV.

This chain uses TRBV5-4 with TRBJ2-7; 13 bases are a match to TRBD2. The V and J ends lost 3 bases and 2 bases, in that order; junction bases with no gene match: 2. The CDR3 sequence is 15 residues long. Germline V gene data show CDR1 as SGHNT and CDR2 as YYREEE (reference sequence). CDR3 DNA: TGTGCCAGCAGCTCGACTAGCGGGGGGACCTACGAGCAGTACTTC. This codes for CASSSTSGGTYEQYF.

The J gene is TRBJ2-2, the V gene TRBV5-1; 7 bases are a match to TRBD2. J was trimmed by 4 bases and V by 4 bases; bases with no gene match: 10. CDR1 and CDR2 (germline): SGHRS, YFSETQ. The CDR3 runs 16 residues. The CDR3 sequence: CASSPLTSDGTGELFF. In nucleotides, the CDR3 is TGCGCCAGCAGCCCATTAACTAGCGACGGCACCGGGGAGCTGTTTTTT.

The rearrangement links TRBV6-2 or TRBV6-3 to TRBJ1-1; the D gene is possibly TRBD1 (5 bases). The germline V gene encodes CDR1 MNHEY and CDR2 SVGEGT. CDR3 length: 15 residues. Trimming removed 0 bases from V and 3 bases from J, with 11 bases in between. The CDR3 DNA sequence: TGTGCCAGCAGTTACTCGGGCAGGGCTGACACTGAAGCTTTCTTT. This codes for CASSYSGRADTEAFF.

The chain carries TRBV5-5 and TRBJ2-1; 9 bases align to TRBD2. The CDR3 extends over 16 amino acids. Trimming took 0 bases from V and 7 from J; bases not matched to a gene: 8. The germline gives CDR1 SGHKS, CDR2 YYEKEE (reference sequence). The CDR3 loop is CASSLEGAGGRNEQFF. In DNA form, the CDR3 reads TGTGCCAGCAGCTTGGAGGGAGCGGGAGGTCGTAATGAGCAGTTCTTC.

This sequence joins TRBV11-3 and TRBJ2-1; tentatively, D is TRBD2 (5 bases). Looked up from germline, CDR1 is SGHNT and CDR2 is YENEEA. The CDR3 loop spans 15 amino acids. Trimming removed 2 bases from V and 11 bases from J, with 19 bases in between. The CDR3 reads CASSLTSGPDVQQFF. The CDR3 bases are TGTGCCAGCAGCTTAACGAGCGGCCCCGACGTTCAGCAGTTCTTC. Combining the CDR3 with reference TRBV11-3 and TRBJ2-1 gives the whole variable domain EAGVVQSPRYKIIEKKQPVAFWCNPISGHNTLYWYLQNLGQGPELLIRYENEEAVDDSQLPKDRFSAERLKGVDSTLKIQPAELGDSAVYLCASSLTSGPDVQQFFGPGTRLTVL.

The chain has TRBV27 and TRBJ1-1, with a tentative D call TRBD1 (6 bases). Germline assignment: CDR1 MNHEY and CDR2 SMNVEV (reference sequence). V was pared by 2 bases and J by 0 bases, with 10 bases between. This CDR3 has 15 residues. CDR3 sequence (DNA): TGTGCCAGCAGTTTACAAACAGGGATGAACACTGAAGCTTTCTTT. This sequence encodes CASSLQTGMNTEAFF.

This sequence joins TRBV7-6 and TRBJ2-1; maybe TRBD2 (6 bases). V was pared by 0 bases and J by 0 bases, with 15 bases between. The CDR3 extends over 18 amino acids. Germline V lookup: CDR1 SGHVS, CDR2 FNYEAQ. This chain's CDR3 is CASSLAPNLAASYNEQFF. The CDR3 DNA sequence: TGTGCCAGCAGCTTAGCCCCGAATTTAGCGGCCTCCTACAATGAGCAGTTCTTC.

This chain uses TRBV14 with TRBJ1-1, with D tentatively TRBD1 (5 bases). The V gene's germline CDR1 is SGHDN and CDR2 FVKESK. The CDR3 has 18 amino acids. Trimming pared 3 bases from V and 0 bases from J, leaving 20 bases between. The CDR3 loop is CASSQPRGQGGVNTEAFF. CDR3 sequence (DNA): TGTGCCAGCAGCCAGCCTAGAGGGCAGGGAGGTGTGAACACTGAAGCTTTCTTT.

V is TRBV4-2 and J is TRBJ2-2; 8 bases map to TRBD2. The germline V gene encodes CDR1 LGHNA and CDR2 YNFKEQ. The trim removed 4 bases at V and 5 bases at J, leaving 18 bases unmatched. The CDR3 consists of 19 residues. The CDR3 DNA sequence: TGTGCCAGCAGCCGCGGGGAGAGAAGAGCGGGAGTCGGGACCGGGGAGCTGTTTTTT. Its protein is CASSRGERRAGVGTGELFF.

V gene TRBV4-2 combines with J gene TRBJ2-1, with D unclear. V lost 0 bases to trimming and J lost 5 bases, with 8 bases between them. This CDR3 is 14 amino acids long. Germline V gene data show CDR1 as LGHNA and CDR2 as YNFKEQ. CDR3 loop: CASSQDSRNNEQFF. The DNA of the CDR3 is TGTGCCAGCAGCCAAGATTCCAGAAACAATGAGCAGTTCTTC.

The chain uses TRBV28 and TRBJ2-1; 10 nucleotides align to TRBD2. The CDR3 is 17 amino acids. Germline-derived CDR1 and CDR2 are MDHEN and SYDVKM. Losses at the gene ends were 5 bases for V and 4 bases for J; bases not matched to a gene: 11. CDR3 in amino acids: CASSLSGRTKRYNEQFF. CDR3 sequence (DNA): TGTGCCAGCAGTCTTAGCGGGAGGACTAAAAGATACAATGAGCAGTTCTTC.

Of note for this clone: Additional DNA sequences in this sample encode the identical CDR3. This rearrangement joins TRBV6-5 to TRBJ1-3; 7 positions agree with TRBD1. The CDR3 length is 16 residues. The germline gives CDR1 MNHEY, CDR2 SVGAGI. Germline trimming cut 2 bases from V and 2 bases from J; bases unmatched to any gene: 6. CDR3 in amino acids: CASSYRDRVAGNTIYF. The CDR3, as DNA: TGTGCCAGCAGTTACCGCGACAGGGTAGCTGGAAACACCATATATTTT.

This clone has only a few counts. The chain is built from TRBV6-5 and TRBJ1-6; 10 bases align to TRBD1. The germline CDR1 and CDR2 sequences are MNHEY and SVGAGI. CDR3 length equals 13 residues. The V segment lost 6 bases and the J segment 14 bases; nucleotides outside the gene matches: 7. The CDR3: CASSASGQGTLHF. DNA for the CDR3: TGTGCCAGCAGCGCTTCGGGACAGGGGACCCTCCACTTT.

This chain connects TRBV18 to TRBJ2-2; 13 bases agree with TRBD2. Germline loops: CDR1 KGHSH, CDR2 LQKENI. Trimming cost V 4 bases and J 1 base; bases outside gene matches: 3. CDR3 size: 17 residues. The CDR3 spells CASSQRTSGRNTGELFF. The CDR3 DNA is TGTGCCAGCTCACAGAGGACTAGCGGGAGGAACACCGGGGAGCTGTTTTTT.

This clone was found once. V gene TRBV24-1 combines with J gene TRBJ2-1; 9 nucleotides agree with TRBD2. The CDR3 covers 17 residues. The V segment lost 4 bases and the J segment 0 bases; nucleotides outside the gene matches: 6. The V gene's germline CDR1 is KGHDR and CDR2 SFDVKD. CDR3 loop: CATSDPISGSSYNEQFF. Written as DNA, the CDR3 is TGTGCCACCAGTGACCCTATTAGCGGGAGCTCCTACAATGAGCAGTTCTTC.

The CDR3 protein is CASSEAKGSGGNQPQHF. Here the CDR3 DNA reads TGTGCCAGCAGTGAAGCGAAGGGGTCGGGCGGCAATCAGCCCCAGCATTTT. The V gene is TRBV6-1, the J gene TRBJ1-5; D might be TRBD1 (5 bases). V lost 0 bases and J 2 bases, leaving 14 bases between the germline ends. The CDR3 consists of 17 residues. Germline V CDR1 and CDR2: MNHNS, SASEGT.

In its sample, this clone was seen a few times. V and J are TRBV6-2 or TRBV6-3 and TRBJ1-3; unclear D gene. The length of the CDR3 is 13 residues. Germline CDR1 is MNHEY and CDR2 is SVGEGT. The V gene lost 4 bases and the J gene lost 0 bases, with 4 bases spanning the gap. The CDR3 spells CASSLNSGNTIYF. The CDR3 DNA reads TGTGCCAGCAGTTTAAACTCTGGAAACACCATATATTTT.

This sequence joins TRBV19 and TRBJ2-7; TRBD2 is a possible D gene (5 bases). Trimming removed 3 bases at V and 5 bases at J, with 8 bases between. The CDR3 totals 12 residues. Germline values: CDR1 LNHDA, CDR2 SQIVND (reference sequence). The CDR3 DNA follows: TGTGCCAGTAGTATTGCGAGGGACGAGCAGTACTTC. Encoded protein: CASSIARDEQYF.

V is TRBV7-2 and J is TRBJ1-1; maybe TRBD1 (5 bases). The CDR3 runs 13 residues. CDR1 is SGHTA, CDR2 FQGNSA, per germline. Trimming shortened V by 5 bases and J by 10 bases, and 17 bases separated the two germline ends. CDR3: CASSAWGGQGAFF. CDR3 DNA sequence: TGTGCCAGCAGCGCCTGGGGCGGCCAGGGAGCTTTCTTT.